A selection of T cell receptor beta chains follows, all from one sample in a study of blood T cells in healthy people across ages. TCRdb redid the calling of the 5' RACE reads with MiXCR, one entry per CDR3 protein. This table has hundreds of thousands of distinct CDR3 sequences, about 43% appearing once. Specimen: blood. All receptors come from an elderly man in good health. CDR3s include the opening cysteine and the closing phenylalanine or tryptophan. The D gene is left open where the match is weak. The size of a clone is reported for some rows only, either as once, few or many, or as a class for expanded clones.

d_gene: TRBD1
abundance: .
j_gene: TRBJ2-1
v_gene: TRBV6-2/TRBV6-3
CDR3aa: CASSLSTGVLNEQFF
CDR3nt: TGTGCCAGCAGTCTGTCGACAGGGGTCCTCAATGAGCAGTTCTTC

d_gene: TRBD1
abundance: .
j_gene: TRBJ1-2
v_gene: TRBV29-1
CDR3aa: CSVEAPGQGAYGYTF
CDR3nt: TGCAGCGTTGAAGCTCCGGGACAGGGCGCCTATGGCTACACCTTC

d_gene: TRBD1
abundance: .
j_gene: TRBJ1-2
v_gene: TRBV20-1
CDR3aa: CSANHLPGQRNYGYTF
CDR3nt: TGCAGTGCTAACCACCTCCCGGGACAGCGGAACTATGGCTACACCTTC

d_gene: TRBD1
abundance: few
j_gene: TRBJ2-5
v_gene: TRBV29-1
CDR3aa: CSVSDRGYNEQYF
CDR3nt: TGCAGCGTTTCGGACAGGGGCTACAATGAGCAGTACTTC

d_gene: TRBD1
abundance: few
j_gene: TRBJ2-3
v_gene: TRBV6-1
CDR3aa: CASSDGQESTDTQYF
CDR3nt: TGTGCCAGCAGTGACGGACAGGAAAGCACAGATACGCAGTATTTT

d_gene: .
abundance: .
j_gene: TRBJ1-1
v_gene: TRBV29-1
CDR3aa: CSVDRALMNTEAFF
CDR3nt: TGCAGCGTTGACAGGGCCCTGATGAACACTGAAGCTTTCTTT

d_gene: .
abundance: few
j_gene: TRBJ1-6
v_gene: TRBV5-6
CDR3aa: CASSLGERGWVGSPLHF
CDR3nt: TGTGCCAGCAGCTTGGGGGAACGAGGCTGGGTTGGCTCACCCCTCCACTTT

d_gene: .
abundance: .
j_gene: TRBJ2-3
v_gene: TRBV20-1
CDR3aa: CSAKRVTDTPTPSTDTQYF
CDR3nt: TGCAGTGCTAAACGGGTGACAGATACCCCGACCCCGAGCACAGATACGCAGTATTTT

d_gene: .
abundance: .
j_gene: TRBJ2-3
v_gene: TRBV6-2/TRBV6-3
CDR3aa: CASSYFGPASTDTQYF
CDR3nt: TGTGCCAGCAGTTACTTCGGACCGGCTAGCACAGATACGCAGTATTTT

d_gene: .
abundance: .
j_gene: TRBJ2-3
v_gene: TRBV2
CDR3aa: CASILVIFGDGTQYF
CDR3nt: .

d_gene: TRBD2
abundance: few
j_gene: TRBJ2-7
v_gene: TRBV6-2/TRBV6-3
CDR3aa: CASSRPTSGNLPNYYEQYF
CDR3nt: TGTGCCAGCAGCCGACCGACTAGCGGGAACCTTCCGAATTACTACGAGCAGTACTTC

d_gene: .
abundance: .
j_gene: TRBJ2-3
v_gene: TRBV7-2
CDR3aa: CASSLRQGSTDTQNF
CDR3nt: TGTGCCAGCAGCTTGCGCCAGGGATCTACAGATACGCAGAATTTT

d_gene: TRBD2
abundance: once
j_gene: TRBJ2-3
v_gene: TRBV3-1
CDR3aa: CASRTSGGSDTQYF
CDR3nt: TGTGCCAGCAGGACTAGCGGGGGGTCAGATACGCAGTATTTT

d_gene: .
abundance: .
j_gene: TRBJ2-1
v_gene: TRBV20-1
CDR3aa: CSAERGSSYNEQFF
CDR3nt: TGCAGTGCGGAACGGGGGAGCTCCTACAATGAGCAGTTCTTC

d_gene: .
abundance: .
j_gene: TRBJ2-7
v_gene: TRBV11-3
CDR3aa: CASSLAARGYEQYF
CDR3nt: TGTGCCAGCAGCTTAGCCGCACGGGGCTACGAGCAGTACTTC

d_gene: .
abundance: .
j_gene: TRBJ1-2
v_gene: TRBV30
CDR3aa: CAWSVPGYFNYGYTF
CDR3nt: TGTGCCTGGAGTGTACCGGGGTACTTTAACTATGGCTACACCTTC

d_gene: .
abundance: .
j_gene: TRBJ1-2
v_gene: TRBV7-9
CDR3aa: CASSLLLPRVGYGYTF
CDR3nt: TGTGCCAGCAGCTTACTCCTGCCTCGAGTGGGCTATGGCTACACCTTC

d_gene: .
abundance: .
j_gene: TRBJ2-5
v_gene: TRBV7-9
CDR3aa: CASSLSRGGPLNEQYF
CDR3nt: TGTGCCAGCAGCTTATCTAGGGGGGGGCCTCTAAATGAGCAGTACTTC

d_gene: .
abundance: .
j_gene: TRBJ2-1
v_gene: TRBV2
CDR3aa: CASSVLGRTYNEQFF
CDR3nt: TGTGCCAGCAGTGTTCTGGGAAGGACCTACAATGAGCAGTTCTTC

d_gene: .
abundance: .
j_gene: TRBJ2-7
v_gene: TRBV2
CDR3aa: CASSEGGFPSSYEQYF
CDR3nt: TGTGCCAGCAGTGAAGGCGGCTTCCCTTCCTCCTACGAGCAGTACTTC

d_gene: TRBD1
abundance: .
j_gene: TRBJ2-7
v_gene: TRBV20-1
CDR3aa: CSATNRGQDDQYF
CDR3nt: TGCAGTGCTACTAACCGTGGACAGGACGATCAGTACTTC

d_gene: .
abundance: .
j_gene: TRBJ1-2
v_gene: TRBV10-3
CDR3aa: CAIRRQGEGYTF
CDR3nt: TGTGCCATCAGAAGGCAGGGCGAAGGCTACACCTTC

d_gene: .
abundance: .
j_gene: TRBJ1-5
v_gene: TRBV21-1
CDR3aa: CASSPQGLSQPQHF
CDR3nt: TGTGCCAGCAGCCCACAGGGGCTGAGCCAGCCCCAGCATTTT

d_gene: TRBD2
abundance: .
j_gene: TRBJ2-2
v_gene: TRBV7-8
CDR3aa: CASLSGGRVGELFF
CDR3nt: TGTGCCAGCCTTAGCGGGGGGCGAGTGGGGGAGCTGTTTTTT

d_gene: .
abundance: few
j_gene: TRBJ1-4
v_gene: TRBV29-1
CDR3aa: CSVERGANEKLFF
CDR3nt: TGCAGCGTTGAGCGGGGGGCTAATGAAAAACTGTTTTTT

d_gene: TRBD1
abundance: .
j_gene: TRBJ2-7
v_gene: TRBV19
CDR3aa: CASNPTGVFPYEQYF
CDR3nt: TGTGCCAGTAACCCGACAGGGGTCTTTCCCTACGAGCAGTACTTC

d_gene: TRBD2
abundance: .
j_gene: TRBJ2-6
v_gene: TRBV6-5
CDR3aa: CASSYRTSGLSGANVLTF
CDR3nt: TGTGCCAGCAGTTACAGGACTAGCGGACTCTCTGGGGCCAACGTCCTGACTTTC

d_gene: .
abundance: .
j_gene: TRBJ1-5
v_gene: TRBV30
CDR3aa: CAWSGGGHRQPQHF
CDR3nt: TGTGCCTGGAGTGGGGGGGGCCATCGCCAGCCCCAGCATTTT

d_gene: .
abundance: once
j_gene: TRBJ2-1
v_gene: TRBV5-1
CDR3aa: CASSLVVGPSSYNEQFF
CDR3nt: TGCGCCAGCAGCTTGGTTGTGGGACCCTCCTCCTACAATGAGCAGTTCTTC

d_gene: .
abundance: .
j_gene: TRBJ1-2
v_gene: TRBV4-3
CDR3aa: CASSQDVRGNGYGYTF
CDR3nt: TGCGCCAGCAGCCAAGATGTGAGGGGTAATGGCTATGGCTACACCTTC

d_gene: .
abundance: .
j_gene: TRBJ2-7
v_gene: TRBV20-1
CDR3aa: CSASKPGARWEQYF
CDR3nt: TGCAGTGCTAGTAAACCGGGAGCTCGCTGGGAGCAGTACTTC

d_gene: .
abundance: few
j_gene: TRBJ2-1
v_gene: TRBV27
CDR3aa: CASSYEQVSSYNEQFF
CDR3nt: TGTGCCAGCAGTTATGAACAGGTCAGCTCCTACAATGAGCAGTTCTTC

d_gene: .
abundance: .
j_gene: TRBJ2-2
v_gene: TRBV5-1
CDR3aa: CASSFFGFSGGNTGELFF
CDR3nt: TGCGCCAGCAGCTTTTTTGGGTTCTCAGGCGGGAACACCGGGGAGCTGTTTTTT

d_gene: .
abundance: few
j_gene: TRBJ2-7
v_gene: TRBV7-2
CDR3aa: CASSPGPDYEQYF
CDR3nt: TGTGCCAGCAGCCCCGGGCCGGACTACGAGCAGTACTTC

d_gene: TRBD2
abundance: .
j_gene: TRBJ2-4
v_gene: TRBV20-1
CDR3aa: CSARATGGPSRFEQYF
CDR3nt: TGCAGTGCTAGAGCCACGGGAGGTCCTAGTCGGTTTGAGCAGTACTTC